This T cell receptor (beta chain) came from a study of blood T cell repertoires in COVID-19. Overall study: Whether acute or convalescent, the COVID-19 samples came from the United States, Italy and Spain. Nucleic acid was either cDNA or gDNA, and it came from T cells, B-cell-depleted T cells, or PBMCs.

Deletions cut 4 bases from V and 4 bases from J, with 7 bases between. Per germline, CDR1 MDHEN and CDR2 SYDVKM. This CDR3 has 12 amino acids. In the original analysis: Estimates of nucleated cell counts were drawn from the amplification of reference gene primers. Data came from immunoSEQ multiplex PCR; TCRdb stores just in-frame clones and leaves some out. The V and J calls and clone size are taken from that table; D and trimming were inferred from the DNA. The table shows 35,000 to 45,000 clones, with around 82% occurring only once. Sequences were obtained from peripheral blood. This rearrangement joins TRBV28 to TRBJ1-2, with D hard to call. The source of this sequence is a man between 65 and 79 years old with acute or convalescent COVID-19. The DNA of the CDR3 is TGTGCCAGCAGTTACGGAGTCTATGGCTACACCTTC. Protein product: CASSYGVYGYTF.